A selection of T cell receptor beta chains follows, all from one sample in a study of CD8+CD57+ T cells in acquired aplastic anemia. From the reads, TCRdb called clonotypes with MiXCR, one entry per CDR3 protein. The table lists hundreds of thousands of distinct CDR3 sequences, approximately 57% of them singletons, with approximately 1.2% in the top ten. The specimen was sorted CD4+, CD8+, or CD8+CD57+ T cells (not recorded which) from PBMCs. Receptors originate from a human donor with aplastic anemia. The CDR3 runs from the conserved cysteine through the conserved F or W. A D gene is named only where the DNA matches it firmly. Part of the rows lack a size; the others show once, few, many or a class for expanded clones.

V gene,J gene,D gene,clone size,CDR3 DNA,CDR3 protein
TRBV14,TRBJ2-7,TRBD2,many,TGTGCCAGCAGCCAAGGGGACTACTCCTACGAGCAGTACTTC,CASSQGDYSYEQYF
TRBV6-2/TRBV6-3,TRBJ2-1,TRBD2,-,TGTGCCAGCAGTTACAGGTCTAGCGGGGGGGCAAAGTACAATGAGCAGTTCTTC,CASSYRSSGGAKYNEQFF
TRBV7-8,TRBJ1-1,-,-,TGTGCCAGCCACGCCATGATGAGCACTGAAGCTTTCTTT,CASHAMMSTEAFF
TRBV20-1,TRBJ2-7,TRBD2,-,TGCAGTGCTAGAGATCTGAAAGCGGGAGGTGGCTACGAGCAGTACTTC,CSARDLKAGGGYEQYF
TRBV5-1,TRBJ1-1,TRBD1,many,TGCGCCAGCAGCGGGGGACAGGGGGGCACTGAAGCTTTCTTT,CASSGGQGGTEAFF
TRBV2,TRBJ2-2,-,-,TGTGCCAGCAGCCGAACCTGGACCGGGGAGCTGTTTTTT,CASSRTWTGELFF
TRBV19,TRBJ1-1,-,few,TGTGCCAGTAGTATCCGGGGTGAGGCTGAAGCTTTCTTT,CASSIRGEAEAFF
TRBV5-1,TRBJ1-3,-,-,TGCGCCAGCAGCTTGAGTTTACAAGAAGGGAGCTCTGGAAACACCATATATTTT,CASSLSLQEGSSGNTIYF
TRBV2,TRBJ2-1,-,-,TGTGCCAGCAGTGATTTAGTACTAGAAAGCTCCTACAATGAGCAGTTCTTC,CASSDLVLESSYNEQFF
TRBV6-1,TRBJ2-1,TRBD2,-,TGTGCCAGCAGTGAGGTAGCGGGGGGACGATATGAGCAGTTCTTC,CASSEVAGGRYEQFF
TRBV7-2,TRBJ2-7,-,-,TGTGCCAGCAGCTTAGGTTTAGTGGGCCTCTCCTACGAGCAGTACTTC,CASSLGLVGLSYEQYF
TRBV10-3,TRBJ2-1,-,few,TGTGCCATCAGTGGGTCCGAGCGGGCCTACAATGAGCAGTTCTTC,CAISGSERAYNEQFF
TRBV6-5,TRBJ2-6,-,many,TGTGCCAGCAGTTACAACAGACCTGGGGCCAACGTCCTGACTTTC,CASSYNRPGANVLTF
TRBV7-9,TRBJ2-5,-,few,TGTGCCAGCAGCTCATCCCACCAAGAGACCCAGTACTTC,CASSSSHQETQYF
TRBV7-9,TRBJ2-2,-,-,TGTGCCAGCAGCTCAGATACCGGGGAGCTGTTTTTT,CASSSDTGELFF
TRBV29-1,TRBJ2-7,TRBD2,-,TGCAGTGCTAGGTGGACTAGCGGGATCTCTGACGAGCAGTACTTC,CSARWTSGISDEQYF
TRBV19,TRBJ1-5,TRBD1,-,TGTGCCAGTAGTATAAGGTTGCCAGGGGGCGGTCAGCCCCAGCATTTT,CASSIRLPGGGQPQHF
TRBV2,TRBJ1-4,-,-,TGTGCCAGCAGTGTGCCCGGCGGGGTGGGTGAAAAACTGTTTTTT,CASSVPGGVGEKLFF
TRBV6-5,TRBJ1-3,-,-,TGTGCCAGCAGTTACGGGTGTGGAGACCTGAACACCATATATTTT,CASSYGCGDLNTIYF
TRBV19,TRBJ2-1,TRBD2,-,TGTGCCAGTAGTATAAGTAGCGGGGCCTCCTACAATGAGCAGTTCTTC,CASSISSGASYNEQFF
TRBV19,TRBJ1-5,-,many,TGTGCCAGTAGTAGTGGACCCGCGGGCGTCAATCAGCCCCAGCATTTT,CASSSGPAGVNQPQHF
TRBV6-1,TRBJ1-1,-,many,TGTGCCAGCAGTGAAAAAGGGGTTAACACTGAAGCTTTCTTT,CASSEKGVNTEAFF
TRBV4-1,TRBJ2-3,-,-,TGCGCCAGCAGCCAAGTGACATTCGCAGATACGCAGTATTTT,CASSQVTFADTQYF
TRBV19,TRBJ1-3,-,-,TGTGCCAGTAAAGGGACAACTGGAAACACCATATATTTT,CASKGTTGNTIYF
TRBV29-1,TRBJ2-1,-,-,TGCAGCGTAACCGGGGCGAACTACAATGAGCAGTTCTTC,CSVTGANYNEQFF
TRBV20-1,TRBJ2-7,-,-,TGCAGTGCTACAGGGGACTCCCCCTCCTACGAGCAGTACTTC,CSATGDSPSYEQYF
TRBV7-3,TRBJ1-1,-,-,TGTGCCAGCAGCTTAAGTAGCCAGGGTGAGGCTTTCTTT,CASSLSSQGEAFF
TRBV7-7,TRBJ2-7,-,-,TGTGCTAGCAGCCGCGCCCGGGGATTAACGATGGGGGAGCAGTACTTC,CASSRARGLTMGEQYF
TRBV18,TRBJ1-4,TRBD1,few,TGTGCCAGCTCACCAGACAGGGCGAATAATGAAAAACTGTTTTTT,CASSPDRANNEKLFF
TRBV20-1,TRBJ2-3,-,few,TGCAGTGCAGCTAACGGTAGCGCAGATACGCAGTATTTT,CSAANGSADTQYF
TRBV7-2,TRBJ2-7,TRBD1,-,TGTGCCAGCAGCTCTAGGACAGGGAGAATCTACGAGCAGTACTTC,CASSSRTGRIYEQYF
TRBV7-2,TRBJ2-1,TRBD2,-,TGTGCCAGCAGCCTAGGGACTAGCGGGAGCGATGAGCAGTTCTTC,CASSLGTSGSDEQFF
TRBV19,TRBJ2-1,TRBD1,-,TGTGCCAGTAGTTTCACCAGGGACAGCTACAATGAGCAGTTCTTC,CASSFTRDSYNEQFF
TRBV10-2,TRBJ2-3,-,-,TGCACCAGCAGGCCAGGGGAATCCGATACGCAGTATTTT,CTSRPGESDTQYF
TRBV20-1,TRBJ1-1,-,-,TGCAGTGCTGGACAAAACACTGAAGCTTTCTTT,CSAGQNTEAFF
TRBV7-9,TRBJ2-7,-,-,TGTGCCAGCAGCCATACGTCTGACTACGAGCAGTACTTC,CASSHTSDYEQYF
TRBV5-1,TRBJ2-7,TRBD1,-,TGCGCCAGCAGCCGCGGTAACAGGGGGCCCTACGAGCAGTACTTC,CASSRGNRGPYEQYF
TRBV10-3,TRBJ1-6,-,-,TGTGCCATCAGTGACCCGACAGGCCAGTCACCCCTCCACTTT,CAISDPTGQSPLHF
TRBV19,TRBJ1-5,TRBD1,few,TGTGCCAGTAGGGGGGACAGTCATCAGCCCCAGCATTTT,CASRGDSHQPQHF
TRBV5-1,TRBJ2-1,-,many,TGCGCCAGCAGCAACCGGGCCTCAGCTTCCTCCTACAATGAGCAGTTCTTC,CASSNRASASSYNEQFF
TRBV20-1,TRBJ2-3,-,-,TGCAGTGCGGGCAGGGTTGGCGCAGATACGCAGTATTTT,CSAGRVGADTQYF
TRBV20-1,TRBJ1-5,-,-,TGCAGTGCTAGAGATGTGGACCAGCCCCAGCATTTT,CSARDVDQPQHF
TRBV7-9,TRBJ2-2,-,-,TGTGCCAGCAGCTTAGGGGCAAATCAGGGGGAGCTGTTTTTT,CASSLGANQGELFF
TRBV10-3,TRBJ1-3,-,-,TGTGCCATCAGCGACCAAGGGACCCTTACTGGAAACACCATACATTTT,CAISDQGTLTGNTIHF
TRBV7-3,TRBJ1-1,TRBD1,once,TGTGCCAGCAGCTTAGCCGGCAGGGGGAGCACTGAAGCTTTCTTT,CASSLAGRGSTEAFF
TRBV5-1,TRBJ2-7,-,few,TGCGCCAGCAGCTTGTACAGGACCTCCTACGAGCAGTACTTC,CASSLYRTSYEQYF
TRBV7-9,TRBJ1-1,-,-,TGTGCCAGCAGCTTAGTACGTCTGGGAACCTCATTT,CASSLVRLGTSF
TRBV5-4,TRBJ2-7,-,few,TGTGCCAGCAGCTTATTAGCGGTCCCGGTCGAGCAGTACTTC,CASSLLAVPVEQYF